The 8 T cell receptor beta chains given below trace back to one sample, sequenced in a study of response to subunit inactivated influenza vaccine. TCRdb reanalysed the RT-PCR reads using MiXCR and keeps one entry per CDR3 protein. This table has a few hundred thousand distinct CDR3 sequences, approximately 9.9% appearing once. The sequenced sample was PBMCs from blood, obtained about 40 days after vaccination. These receptors were obtained from a man aged 50 or older who received an inactivated influenza vaccine.

The J gene is TRBJ2-1, the V gene TRBV20-1, with a tentative D call TRBD2 (5 bases). The CDR3 extends over 13 amino acids. V lost 8 bases to trimming and J lost 5 bases, with 16 bases between them. Germline loops: CDR1 DFQATT, CDR2 SNEGSKA (reference sequence). CDR3 protein: CSFWRASDNEQFF. The CDR3 DNA follows: TGCAGTTTTTGGCGGGCTTCTGACAATGAGCAGTTCTTC.

There are a few counts of this clonotype. The V and J genes are TRBV6-1 and TRBJ2-7, with 8 bases identical to TRBD2. V was pared by 5 bases and J by 3 bases, with 9 bases of the junction left unmatched. There are 15 residues in the CDR3. Germline V gene data show CDR1 as MNHNS and CDR2 as SASEGT. CDR3 sequence reads: CASSRTSGEFYEQYF. CDR3 nucleotide sequence: TGTGCCAGCAGTCGTACTAGCGGAGAGTTCTACGAGCAGTACTTC.

The chain recombines TRBV5-1 with TRBJ2-7, with TRBD2 identical over 8 bases. CDR1 SGHRS and CDR2 YFSETQ come from the germline V gene. V trimming: 3 bases; J trimming: 7 bases; junction bases outside the gene matches: 9. This CDR3 is 14 amino acids long. DNA of the CDR3: TGCGCCAGCAGCTACGAGCGGGAGAATCGGGAGCAGTACTTC. Translated: CASSYERENREQYF.

V and J are TRBV19 and TRBJ2-7, with D possibly TRBD2 on 6 matching bases. This CDR3 region has 16 residues. Germline loops: CDR1 LNHDA, CDR2 SQIVND (reference sequence). V was clipped by 0 bases and J by 0 bases, with 12 bases between them. CDR3 region: CASSIDVRETSYEQYF. CDR3 DNA: TGTGCCAGTAGTATAGACGTCCGGGAGACCTCCTACGAGCAGTACTTC.

The chain couples TRBV28 to TRBJ2-3; a possible D gene is TRBD2 (6 bases). The CDR3 has 14 amino acids. CDR1 and CDR2 from the germline V gene are MDHEN and SYDVKM. Trimming stripped 6 bases from V and 4 bases from J, with 14 bases between. The CDR3 sequence is CASRPGGTPDTQYF. The CDR3 DNA is TGTGCCAGCAGACCAGGAGGGACCCCAGATACGCAGTATTTT.

About this clonotype itself: A single base separates this from a much larger clone, so it may be a read error. V usage is TRBV5-5 and J usage is TRBJ2-2; maybe TRBD2 (5 bases). This CDR3 contains 12 residues. Germline V lookup: CDR1 SGHKS, CDR2 YYEKEE (reference sequence). DNA for the CDR3: TGTGCCAGCAGCTTGCTTGACGGGGTGCTGTTTTTT. Protein: CASSLLDGVLFF.

The gene calls are TRBV7-6 and TRBJ2-1; 7 bases are a match to TRBD2. This CDR3 spans 15 amino acids. Germline V gene sequence: CDR1 SGHVS, CDR2 FNYEAQ. Unmatched junction bases numbered 6, after V lost 4 bases and J lost 3 bases. CDR3 DNA: TGTGCCAGCAGCTCCGGAGCGGGAAGCTACAATGAGCAGTTCTTC. Its translation: CASSSGAGSYNEQFF.

The V gene is TRBV6-2 or TRBV6-3, the J gene TRBJ2-7; 7 bases are a match to TRBD1. The V gene's germline CDR1 is MNHEY and CDR2 SVGEGT. The CDR3 extends over 15 amino acids. V was clipped by 2 bases and J by 5 bases; unmatched bases: 9. CDR3: CASSYGGRGSDEQYF. The CDR3 region has the DNA TGTGCCAGCAGTTACGGTGGCAGGGGGTCGGACGAGCAGTACTTC.